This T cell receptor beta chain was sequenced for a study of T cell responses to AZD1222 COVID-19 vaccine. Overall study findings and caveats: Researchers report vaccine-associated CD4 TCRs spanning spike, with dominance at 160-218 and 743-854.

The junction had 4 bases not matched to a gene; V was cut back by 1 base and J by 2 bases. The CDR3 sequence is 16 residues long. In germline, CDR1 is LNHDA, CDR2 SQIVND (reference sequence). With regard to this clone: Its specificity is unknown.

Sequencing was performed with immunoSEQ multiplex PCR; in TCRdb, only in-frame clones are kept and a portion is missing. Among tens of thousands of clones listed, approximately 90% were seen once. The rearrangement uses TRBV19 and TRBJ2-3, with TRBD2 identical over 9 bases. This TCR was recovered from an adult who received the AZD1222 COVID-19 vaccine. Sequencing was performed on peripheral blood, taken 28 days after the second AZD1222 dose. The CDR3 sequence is CASSIVASGITDTQYF. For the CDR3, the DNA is TGTGCCAGTAGTATAGTGGCTAGCGGGATCACAGATACGCAGTATTTT.